This TCR beta chain came from a study of T cell repertoires in cytomegalovirus infection. Study background: Shared public TCR beta signatures pointed to both CMV infection and a matching HLA type. General study findings and limits: Using cumulative public TCR beta family frequency, the authors identified those who carried CMV together with the relevant HLA. In two of eight donors, the top clonotype was HLA-C-restricted CMV-specific.

Germline CDR1 MNHEY, CDR2 SMNVEV (reference sequence). Losses at the gene ends were 5 bases for V and 10 bases for J; bases not matched to a gene: 10. CDR3 length: 15 amino acids. Remarks on this clonotype: The target antigen is unknown.

TCRdb reprocessed the reads via MiXCR and lists one record per CDR3 protein. The sample records 200,000 to 250,000 distinct CDR3 sequences, roughly 22% being singletons. This chain uses TRBV27 with TRBJ2-1, with 11 nucleotides matching TRBD1. The receptor was isolated from a human donor in good health (CMV status not recorded). Some clones in this sample may be carry-over from other donors' samples. Sequences were obtained from CD8+ T cells from PBMCs. The CDR3 reads CASSTGQGGVREQFF. For the CDR3, the DNA is TGTGCCAGCAGTACGGGACAGGGGGGGGTTAGGGAGCAGTTCTTC.